This entry features one T cell receptor (beta chain) sequence. The data derive from a study of T cell changes during pregnancy in multiple sclerosis. Measured with immunoSEQ multiplex PCR; TCRdb has only the in-frame clones, and not every one. This table has fewer than 45,000 clones, approximately 90% appearing once. The V gene end was trimmed by 0 bases and the J gene end by 5 bases; junction bases not matched to a gene: 3. The germline V gene has CDR1 SGDLS and CDR2 YYNGEE. The CDR3 covers 14 residues. This material consisted of peripheral blood, taken in the second trimester of pregnancy. V and J are TRBV9 and TRBJ2-5; 8 bases are shared with TRBD1. This TCR came from a female donor in good health, enrolled as a control in a pregnancy study. CDR3 sequence reads: CASSVGAGGETQYF. CDR3 DNA sequence: TGTGCCAGCAGCGTAGGCGCAGGGGGCGAGACCCAGTACTTC.